This T cell receptor beta chain was sequenced for a study of beta chain features in type 1 diabetes. The study's findings and limits: In comparison with healthy donors, patients had naive, central memory and Treg TCRB repertoires that appeared more similar. A potential PCR bias toward shorter templates would be equal in patient and control samples.

Every single donor gave one heparinised blood draw, and these averaged roughly 120 mL. Isolation of CD4+ naive, central memory, regulatory and stem cell-like memory cells was achieved by sorting via CD45RO/CCR7/CD25/CD127/CD95/CD27. This clone was seen a handful of times. Antigen: not known. This CDR3 spans 13 amino acids. Germline V gene data show CDR1 as KGHSH and CDR2 as LQKENI. The V and J ends lost 4 bases and 2 bases respectively, with 9 bases between them. Expressed TCRB transcripts were sequenced because the isolated RNA had all been reverse transcribed beforehand. Libraries were prepared by immunoSEQ multiplex PCR; TCRdb keeps only in-frame clonotypes and omits some of them. The profile covers more than 150,000 clones, with approximately 13% appearing a single time and roughly 0.56% taken by the ten largest.

Sequencing was performed on central memory CD4+ T cells from blood. The rearrangement links TRBV18 to TRBJ2-7, with D uncertain. This receptor was identified in a woman aged 18-30 years in good health. The CDR3 DNA follows: TGTGCCAGCTCACTGGCGGATACCTACGAGCAGTACTTC. As protein: CASSLADTYEQYF.